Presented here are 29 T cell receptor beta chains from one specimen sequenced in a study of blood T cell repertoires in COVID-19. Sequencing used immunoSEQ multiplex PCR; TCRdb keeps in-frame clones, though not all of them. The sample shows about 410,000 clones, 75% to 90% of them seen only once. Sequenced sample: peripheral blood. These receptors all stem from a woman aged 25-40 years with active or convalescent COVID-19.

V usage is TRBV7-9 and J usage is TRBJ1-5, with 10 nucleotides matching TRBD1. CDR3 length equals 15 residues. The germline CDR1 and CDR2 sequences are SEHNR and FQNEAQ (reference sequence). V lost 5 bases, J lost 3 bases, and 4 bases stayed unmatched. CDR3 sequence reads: CASSRTGGYNQPQHF. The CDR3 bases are TGTGCCAGCAGCCGGACAGGGGGATACAATCAGCCCCAGCATTTT. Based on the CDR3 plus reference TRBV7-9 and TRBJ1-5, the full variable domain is DTGVSQNPRHKITKRGQNVTFRCDPISEHNRLYWYRQTLGQGPEFLTYFQNEAQLEKSRLLSDRFSAERPKGSFSTLEIQRTEQGDSAMYLCASSRTGGYNQPQHFGDGTRLSIL.

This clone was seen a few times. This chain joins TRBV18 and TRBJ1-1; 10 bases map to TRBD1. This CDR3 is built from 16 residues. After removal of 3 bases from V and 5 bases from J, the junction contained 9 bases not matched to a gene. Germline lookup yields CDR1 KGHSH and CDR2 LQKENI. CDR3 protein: CASSPRQGAAGTEAFF. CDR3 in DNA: TGTGCCAGCTCACCGCGACAGGGGGCGGCTGGGACTGAAGCTTTCTTT. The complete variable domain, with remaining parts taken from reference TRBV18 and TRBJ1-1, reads NAGVMQNPRHLVRRRGQEARLRCSPMKGHSHVYWYRQLPEEGLKFMVYLQKENIIDESGMPKERFSAEFPKEGPSILRIQQVVRGDSAAYFCASSPRQGAAGTEAFFGQGTRLTVV.

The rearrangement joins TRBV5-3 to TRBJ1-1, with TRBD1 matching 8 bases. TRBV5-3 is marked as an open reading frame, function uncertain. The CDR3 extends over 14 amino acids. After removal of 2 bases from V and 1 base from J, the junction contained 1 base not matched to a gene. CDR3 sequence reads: CARSFTGGNTEAFF. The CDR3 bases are TGTGCCAGAAGCTTTACAGGGGGGAACACTGAAGCTTTCTTT.

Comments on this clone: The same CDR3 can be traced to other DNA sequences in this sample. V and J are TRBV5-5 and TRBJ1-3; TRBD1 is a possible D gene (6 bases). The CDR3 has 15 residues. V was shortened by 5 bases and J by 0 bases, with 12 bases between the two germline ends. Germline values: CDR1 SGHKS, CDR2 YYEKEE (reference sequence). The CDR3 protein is CASSPDRNSGNTIYF. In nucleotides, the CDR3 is TGTGCCAGCAGTCCAGACAGGAACTCTGGAAACACCATATATTTT.

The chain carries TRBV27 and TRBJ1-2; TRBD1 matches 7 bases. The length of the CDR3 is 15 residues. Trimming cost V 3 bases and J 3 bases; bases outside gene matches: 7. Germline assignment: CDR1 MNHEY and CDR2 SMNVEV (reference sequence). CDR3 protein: CASSFMAGQDYGYTF. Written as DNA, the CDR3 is TGTGCCAGCAGTTTCATGGCCGGACAGGACTATGGCTACACCTTC.

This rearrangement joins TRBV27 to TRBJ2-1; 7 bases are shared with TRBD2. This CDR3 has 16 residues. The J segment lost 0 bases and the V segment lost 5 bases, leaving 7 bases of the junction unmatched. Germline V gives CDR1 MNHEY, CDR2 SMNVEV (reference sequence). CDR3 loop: CASSPTGGSSYNEQFF. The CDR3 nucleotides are TGTGCCAGCAGTCCCACCGGCGGGAGCTCCTACAATGAGCAGTTCTTC.

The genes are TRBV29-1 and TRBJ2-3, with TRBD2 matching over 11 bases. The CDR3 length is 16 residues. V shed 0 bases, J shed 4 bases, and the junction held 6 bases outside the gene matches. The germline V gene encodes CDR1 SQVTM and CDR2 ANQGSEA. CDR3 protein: CSVEDILAGDPDTQYF. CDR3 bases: TGCAGCGTTGAAGATATACTAGCGGGAGATCCAGATACGCAGTATTTT.

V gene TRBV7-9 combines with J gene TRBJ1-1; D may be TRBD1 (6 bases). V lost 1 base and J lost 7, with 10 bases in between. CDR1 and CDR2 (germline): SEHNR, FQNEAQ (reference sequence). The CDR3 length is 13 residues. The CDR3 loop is CASSLVQGVEAFF. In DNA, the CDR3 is TGTGCCAGCAGCTTAGTACAGGGTGTTGAAGCTTTCTTT.

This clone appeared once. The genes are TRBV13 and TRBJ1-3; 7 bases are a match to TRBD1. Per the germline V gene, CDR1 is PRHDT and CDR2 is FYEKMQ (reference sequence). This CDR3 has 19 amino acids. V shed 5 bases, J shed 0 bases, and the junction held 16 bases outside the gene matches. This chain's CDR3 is CASSPTRGGGKVSGNTIYF. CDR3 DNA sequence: TGTGCCAGCAGCCCAACCAGAGGAGGGGGCAAGGTCTCTGGAAACACCATATATTTT.

CDR3 sequence (DNA): TGTGCCACCGGAGTGGGGAACACTGAAGCTTTCTTT. It translates to CATGVGNTEAFF. This chain joins TRBV5-6 and TRBJ1-1; no definite D call. This CDR3 is built from 12 residues. V was shortened by 9 bases and J by 1 base, with 10 bases between the two germline ends. The germline CDR1 and CDR2 sequences are SGHDT and YYEEEE.

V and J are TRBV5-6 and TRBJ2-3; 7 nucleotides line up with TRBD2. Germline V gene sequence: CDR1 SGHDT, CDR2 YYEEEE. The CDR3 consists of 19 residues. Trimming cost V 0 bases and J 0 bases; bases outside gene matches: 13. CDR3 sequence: CASSLALTGGIASTDTQYF. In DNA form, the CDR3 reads TGTGCCAGCAGCTTGGCTCTGACGGGGGGAATTGCTAGCACAGATACGCAGTATTTT.

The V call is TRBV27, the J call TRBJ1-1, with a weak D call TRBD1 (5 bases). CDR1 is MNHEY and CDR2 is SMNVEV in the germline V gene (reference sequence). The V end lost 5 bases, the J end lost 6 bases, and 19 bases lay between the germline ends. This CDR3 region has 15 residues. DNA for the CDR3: TGTGCCAGCAGTCGCTCAGGGCGGGCGGGGGCTGAAGCTTTCTTT. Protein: CASSRSGRAGAEAFF.

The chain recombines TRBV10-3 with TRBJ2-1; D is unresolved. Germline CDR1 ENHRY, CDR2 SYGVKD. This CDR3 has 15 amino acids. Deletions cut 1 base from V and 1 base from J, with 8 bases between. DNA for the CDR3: TGTGCCATCAGTGAGTTACTAAAATCCTACAATGAGCAGTTCTTC. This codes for CAISELLKSYNEQFF.

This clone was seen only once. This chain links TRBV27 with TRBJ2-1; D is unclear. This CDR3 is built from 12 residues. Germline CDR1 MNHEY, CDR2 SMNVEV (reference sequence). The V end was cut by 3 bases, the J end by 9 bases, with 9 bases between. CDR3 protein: CASSLYSFEQFF. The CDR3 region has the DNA TGTGCCAGCAGTTTGTATAGCTTTGAGCAGTTCTTC.

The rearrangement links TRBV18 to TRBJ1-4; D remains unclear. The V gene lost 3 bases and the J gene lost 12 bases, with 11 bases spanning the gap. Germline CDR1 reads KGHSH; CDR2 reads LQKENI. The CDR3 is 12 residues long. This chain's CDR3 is CASSPNPSELFF. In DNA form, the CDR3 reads TGTGCCAGCTCACCTAATCCGTCGGAACTGTTTTTT.

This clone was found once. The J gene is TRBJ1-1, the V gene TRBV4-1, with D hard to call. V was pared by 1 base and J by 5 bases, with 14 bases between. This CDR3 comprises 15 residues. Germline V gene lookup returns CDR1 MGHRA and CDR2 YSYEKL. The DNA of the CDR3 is TGCGCCAGCAGCCAAGGCGACCGGGCGGGGACTGAAGCTTTCTTT. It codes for CASSQGDRAGTEAFF.

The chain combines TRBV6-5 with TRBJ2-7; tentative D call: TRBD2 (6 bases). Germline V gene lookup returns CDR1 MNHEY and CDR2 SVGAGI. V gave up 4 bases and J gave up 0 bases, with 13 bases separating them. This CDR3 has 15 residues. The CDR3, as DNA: TGTGCCAGCAGTTCACGGGGGAGGAGCTCCTACGAGCAGTACTTC. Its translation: CASSSRGRSSYEQYF.

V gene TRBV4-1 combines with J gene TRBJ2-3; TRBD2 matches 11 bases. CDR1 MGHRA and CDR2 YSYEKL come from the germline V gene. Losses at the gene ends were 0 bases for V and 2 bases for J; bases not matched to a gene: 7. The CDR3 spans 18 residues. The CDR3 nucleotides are TGCGCCAGCAGCCAAGATCACCTAGCGGGGGGAGCCACAGATACGCAGTATTTT. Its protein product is CASSQDHLAGGATDTQYF.

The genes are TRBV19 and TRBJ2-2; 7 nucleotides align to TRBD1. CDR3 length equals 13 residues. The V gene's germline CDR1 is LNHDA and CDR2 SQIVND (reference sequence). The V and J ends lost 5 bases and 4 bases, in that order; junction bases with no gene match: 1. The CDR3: CASSDRATGELFF. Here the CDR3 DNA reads TGTGCCAGTAGTGACAGGGCCACCGGGGAGCTGTTTTTT.

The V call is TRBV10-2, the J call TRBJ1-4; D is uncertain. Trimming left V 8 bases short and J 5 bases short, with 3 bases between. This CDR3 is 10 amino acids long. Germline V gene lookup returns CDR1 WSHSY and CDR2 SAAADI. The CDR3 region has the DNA TGCGCCAGCGCGAATGAAAAACTGTTTTTT. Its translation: CASANEKLFF.

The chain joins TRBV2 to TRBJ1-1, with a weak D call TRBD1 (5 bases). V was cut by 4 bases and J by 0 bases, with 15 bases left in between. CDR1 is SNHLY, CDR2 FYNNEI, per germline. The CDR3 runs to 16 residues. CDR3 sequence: CASSGFHQGLNTEAFF. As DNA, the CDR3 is TGTGCCAGCAGTGGGTTCCACCAGGGATTGAACACTGAAGCTTTCTTT.

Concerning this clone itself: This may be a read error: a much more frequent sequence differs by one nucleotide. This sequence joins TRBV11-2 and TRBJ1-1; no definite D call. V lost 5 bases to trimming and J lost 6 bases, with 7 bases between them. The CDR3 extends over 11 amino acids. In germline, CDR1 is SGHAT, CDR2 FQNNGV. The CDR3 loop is CASSQNSEAFF. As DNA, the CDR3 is TGTGCCAGCAGCCAAAACTCTGAAGCTTTCTTT.

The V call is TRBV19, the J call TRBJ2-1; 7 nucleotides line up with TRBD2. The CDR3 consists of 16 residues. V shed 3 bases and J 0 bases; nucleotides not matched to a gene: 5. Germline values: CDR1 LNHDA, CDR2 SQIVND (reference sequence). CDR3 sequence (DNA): TGTGCCAGTAGTATTTACGGGAGGAGCTCCTACAATGAGCAGTTCTTC. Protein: CASSIYGRSSYNEQFF.

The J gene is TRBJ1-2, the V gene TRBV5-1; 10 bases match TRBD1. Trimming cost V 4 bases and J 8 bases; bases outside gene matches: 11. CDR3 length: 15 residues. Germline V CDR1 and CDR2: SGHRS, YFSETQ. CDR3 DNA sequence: TGCGCCAGCAGCATGAGACAGGGGGCCACTTGGGGCTACACCTTC. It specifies CASSMRQGATWGYTF.

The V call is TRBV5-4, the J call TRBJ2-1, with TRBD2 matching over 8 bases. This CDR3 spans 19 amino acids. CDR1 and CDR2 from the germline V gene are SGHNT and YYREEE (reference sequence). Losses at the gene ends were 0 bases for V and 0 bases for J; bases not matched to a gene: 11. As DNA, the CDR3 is TGTGCCAGCAGCTTGGGAGGAAGGCTAGCGGGTAGCTCCTACAATGAGCAGTTCTTC. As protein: CASSLGGRLAGSSYNEQFF.

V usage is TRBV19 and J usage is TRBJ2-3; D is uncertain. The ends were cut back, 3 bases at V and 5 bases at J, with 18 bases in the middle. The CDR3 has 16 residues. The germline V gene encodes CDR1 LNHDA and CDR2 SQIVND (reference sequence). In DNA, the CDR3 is TGTGCCAGTAGTATGGTCGGAGAGTCCGTTGGAGATACGCAGTATTTT. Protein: CASSMVGESVGDTQYF.

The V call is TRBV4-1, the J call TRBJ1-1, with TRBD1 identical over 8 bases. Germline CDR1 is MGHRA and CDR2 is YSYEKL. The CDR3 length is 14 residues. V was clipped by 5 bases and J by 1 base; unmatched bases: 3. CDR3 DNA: TGCGCCAGCAGCGCGGACAGGGAGAACACTGAAGCTTTCTTT. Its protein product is CASSADRENTEAFF.

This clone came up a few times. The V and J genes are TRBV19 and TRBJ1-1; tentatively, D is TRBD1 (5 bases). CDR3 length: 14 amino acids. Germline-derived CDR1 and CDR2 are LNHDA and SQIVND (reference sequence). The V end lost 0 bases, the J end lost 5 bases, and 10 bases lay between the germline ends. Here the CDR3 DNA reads TGTGCCAGTAGTATAGAGCAGGGATTTACTGAAGCTTTCTTT. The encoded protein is CASSIEQGFTEAFF.

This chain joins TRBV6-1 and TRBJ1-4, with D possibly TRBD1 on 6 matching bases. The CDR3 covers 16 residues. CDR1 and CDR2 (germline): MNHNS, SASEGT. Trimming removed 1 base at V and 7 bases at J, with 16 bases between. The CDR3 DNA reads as TGTGCCAGCAGTGAAGTATACCAGGGGTTATCTGAAAAACTGTTTTTT. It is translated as CASSEVYQGLSEKLFF.